This T cell receptor beta chain was sequenced in a study of shared clonotypes between healthy human individuals. Study as a whole: Donors had three CD4 naive, three CD4 memory, two CD8 naive and one CD8 memory plate apiece.

Assay used: immunoSEQ multiplex PCR; TCRdb lists only in-frame clones, some missing. Altogether millions of clones are present, approximately 94% being singletons, with the ten largest covering roughly 0.14%. Points from the study as a whole: Sorted-subset samples were not fully sequenced, rarefaction indicated. The genetic and exposure-history diversity represented was limited by few donors. Naive CD4 clonotype sharing across four donors was about 5.3%.

The CDR3 loop spans 15 amino acids. Germline CDR1 and CDR2: SEHNR and FQNEAQ (reference sequence). V gave up 5 bases and J gave up 3 bases, with 16 bases separating them. The sample holds one count of this clone. What it binds is unknown. This rearrangement joins TRBV7-9 to TRBJ1-1, with D unresolved. Sequenced input: naive CD4+ T cells sorted from blood. Described subset: CD45RA+ positively selected. The TCR sequence derives from a man aged 18 to 35 in good health. This CDR3 is CASSPHFVGDTEAFF. The CDR3 nucleotides are TGTGCCAGCAGCCCCCACTTTGTCGGTGACACTGAAGCTTTCTTT.